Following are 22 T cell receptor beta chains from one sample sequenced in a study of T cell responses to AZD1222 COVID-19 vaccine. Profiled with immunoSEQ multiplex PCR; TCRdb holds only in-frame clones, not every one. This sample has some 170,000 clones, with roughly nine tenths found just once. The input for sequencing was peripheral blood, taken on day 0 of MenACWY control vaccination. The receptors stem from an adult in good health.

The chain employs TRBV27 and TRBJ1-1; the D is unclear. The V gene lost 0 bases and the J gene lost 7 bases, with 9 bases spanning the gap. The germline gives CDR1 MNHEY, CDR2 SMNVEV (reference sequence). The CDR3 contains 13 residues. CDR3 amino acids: CASSLSLSSEAFF. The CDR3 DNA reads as TGTGCCAGCAGTTTATCGCTCTCTAGTGAAGCTTTCTTT.

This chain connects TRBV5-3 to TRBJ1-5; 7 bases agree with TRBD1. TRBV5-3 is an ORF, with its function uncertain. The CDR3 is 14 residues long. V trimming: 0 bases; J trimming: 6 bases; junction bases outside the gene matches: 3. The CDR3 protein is CARSLGQGGQPQHF. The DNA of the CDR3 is TGTGCCAGAAGCTTGGGACAGGGAGGTCAGCCCCAGCATTTT.

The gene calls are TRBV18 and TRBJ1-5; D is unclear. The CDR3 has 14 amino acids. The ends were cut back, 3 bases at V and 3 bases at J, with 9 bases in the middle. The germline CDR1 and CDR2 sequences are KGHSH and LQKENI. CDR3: CASSPSGNNQPQHF. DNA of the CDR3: TGTGCCAGCTCACCCAGCGGCAACAATCAGCCCCAGCATTTT.

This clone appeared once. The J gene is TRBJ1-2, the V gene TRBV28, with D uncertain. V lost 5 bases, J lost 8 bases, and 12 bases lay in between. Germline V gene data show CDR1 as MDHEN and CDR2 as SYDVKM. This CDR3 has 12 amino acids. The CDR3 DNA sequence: TGTGCCAGCAGTCCCCCTTCTGGCGGCTACACCTTC. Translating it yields CASSPPSGGYTF.

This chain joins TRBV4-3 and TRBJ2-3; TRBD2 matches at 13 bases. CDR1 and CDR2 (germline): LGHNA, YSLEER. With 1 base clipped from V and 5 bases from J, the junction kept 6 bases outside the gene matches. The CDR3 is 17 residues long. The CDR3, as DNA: TGCGCCAGCAGCCAAGGAGGGACTAGCGGGGTACTAGATACGCAGTATTTT. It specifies CASSQGGTSGVLDTQYF.

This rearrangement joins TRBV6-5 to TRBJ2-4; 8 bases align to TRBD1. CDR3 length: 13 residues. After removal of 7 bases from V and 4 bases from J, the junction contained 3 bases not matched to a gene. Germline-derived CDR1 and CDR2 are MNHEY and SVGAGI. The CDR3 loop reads CASKGQGKNIQYF. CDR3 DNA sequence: TGTGCCAGCAAAGGACAGGGTAAAAACATTCAGTACTTC.

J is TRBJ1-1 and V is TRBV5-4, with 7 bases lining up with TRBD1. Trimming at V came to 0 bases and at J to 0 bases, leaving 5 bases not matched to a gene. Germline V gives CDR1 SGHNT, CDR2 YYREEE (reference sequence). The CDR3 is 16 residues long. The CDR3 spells CASSLGQTGMNTEAFF. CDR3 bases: TGTGCCAGCAGCTTGGGACAGACAGGGATGAACACTGAAGCTTTCTTT.

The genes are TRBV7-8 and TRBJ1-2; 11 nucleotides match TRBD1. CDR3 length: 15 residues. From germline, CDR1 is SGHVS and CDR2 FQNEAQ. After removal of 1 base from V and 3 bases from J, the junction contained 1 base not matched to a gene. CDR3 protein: CASSLGTGGDYGYTF. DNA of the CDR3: TGTGCCAGCAGCTTAGGGACAGGGGGCGACTATGGCTACACCTTC.

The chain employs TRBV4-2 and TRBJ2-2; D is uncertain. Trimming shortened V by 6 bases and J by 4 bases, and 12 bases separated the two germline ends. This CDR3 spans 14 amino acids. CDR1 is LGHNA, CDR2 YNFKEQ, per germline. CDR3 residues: CASRSLSPTGELFF. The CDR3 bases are TGTGCCAGCAGATCCTTGTCCCCCACCGGGGAGCTGTTTTTT.

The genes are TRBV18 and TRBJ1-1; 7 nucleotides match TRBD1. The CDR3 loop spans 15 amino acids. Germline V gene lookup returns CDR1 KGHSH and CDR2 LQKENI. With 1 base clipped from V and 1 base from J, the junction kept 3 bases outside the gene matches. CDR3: CASSPREGANTEAFF. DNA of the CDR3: TGTGCCAGCTCACCACGAGAGGGGGCGAACACTGAAGCTTTCTTT.

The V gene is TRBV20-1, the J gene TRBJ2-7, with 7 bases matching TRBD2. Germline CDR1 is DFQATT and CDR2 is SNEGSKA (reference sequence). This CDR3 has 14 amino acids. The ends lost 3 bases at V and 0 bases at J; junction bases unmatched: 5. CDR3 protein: CSASVGGSSYEQYF. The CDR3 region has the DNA TGCAGTGCTAGTGTGGGGGGGAGCTCCTACGAGCAGTACTTC.

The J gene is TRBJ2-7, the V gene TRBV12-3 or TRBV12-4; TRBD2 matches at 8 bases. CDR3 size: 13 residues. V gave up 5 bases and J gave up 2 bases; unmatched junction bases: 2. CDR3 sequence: CASSTSGAYEQYF. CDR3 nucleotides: TGTGCCAGCAGTACTAGCGGCGCCTACGAGCAGTACTTC.

The CDR3: CASSLNIDGYTF. The CDR3 DNA reads as TGTGCCAGCAGCTTAAATATAGACGGCTACACCTTC. The genes are TRBV7-2 and TRBJ1-2; D ambiguous. Germline values: CDR1 SGHTA, CDR2 FQGNSA. The V gene lost 2 bases and the J gene lost 8 bases, with 9 bases spanning the gap. The CDR3 totals 12 residues.

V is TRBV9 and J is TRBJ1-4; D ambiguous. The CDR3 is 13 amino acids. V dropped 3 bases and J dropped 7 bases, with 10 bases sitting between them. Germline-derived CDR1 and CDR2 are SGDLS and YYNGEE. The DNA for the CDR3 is TGTGCCAGCAGCGGTACAGACCTTGAAAAACTGTTTTTT. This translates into CASSGTDLEKLFF.

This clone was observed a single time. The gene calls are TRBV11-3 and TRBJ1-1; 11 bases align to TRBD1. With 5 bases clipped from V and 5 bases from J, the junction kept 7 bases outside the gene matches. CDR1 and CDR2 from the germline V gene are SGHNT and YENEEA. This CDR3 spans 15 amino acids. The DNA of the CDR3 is TGTGCCAGCAGCACAGGACAGGGGGCGATTACTGAAGCTTTCTTT. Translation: CASSTGQGAITEAFF.

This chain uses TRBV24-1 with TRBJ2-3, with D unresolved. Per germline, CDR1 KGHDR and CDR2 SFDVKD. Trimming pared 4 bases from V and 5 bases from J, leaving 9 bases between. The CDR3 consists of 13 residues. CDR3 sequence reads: CATSDPDRDTQYF. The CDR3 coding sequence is TGTGCCACCAGTGACCCGGACCGAGATACGCAGTATTTT.

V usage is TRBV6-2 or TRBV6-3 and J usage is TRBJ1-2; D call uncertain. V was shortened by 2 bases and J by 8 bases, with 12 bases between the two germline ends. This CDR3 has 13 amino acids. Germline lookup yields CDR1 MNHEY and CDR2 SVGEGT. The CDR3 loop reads CASSYGPSGGYTF. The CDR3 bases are TGTGCCAGCAGTTACGGGCCCTCTGGGGGCTACACCTTC.

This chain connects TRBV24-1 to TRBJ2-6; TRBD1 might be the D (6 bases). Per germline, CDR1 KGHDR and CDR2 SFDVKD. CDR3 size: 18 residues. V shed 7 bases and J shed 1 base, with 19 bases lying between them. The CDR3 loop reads CATRARQASGSGANVLTF. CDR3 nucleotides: TGTGCCACCAGAGCCCGACAGGCCTCAGGTTCTGGGGCCAACGTCCTGACTTTC.

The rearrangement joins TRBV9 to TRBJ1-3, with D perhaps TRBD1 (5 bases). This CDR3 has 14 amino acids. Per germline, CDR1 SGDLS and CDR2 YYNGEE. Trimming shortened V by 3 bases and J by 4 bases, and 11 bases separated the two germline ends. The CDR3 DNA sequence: TGTGCCAGCAGCGCCGGGACTGCAGGAAACACCATATATTTT. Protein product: CASSAGTAGNTIYF.

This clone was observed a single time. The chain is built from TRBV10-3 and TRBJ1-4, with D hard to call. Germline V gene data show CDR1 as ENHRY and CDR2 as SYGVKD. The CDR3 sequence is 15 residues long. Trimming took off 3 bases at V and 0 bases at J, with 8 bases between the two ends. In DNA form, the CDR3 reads TGTGCCATCAGTGATCCCGGGGCAACTAATGAAAAACTGTTTTTT. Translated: CAISDPGATNEKLFF.

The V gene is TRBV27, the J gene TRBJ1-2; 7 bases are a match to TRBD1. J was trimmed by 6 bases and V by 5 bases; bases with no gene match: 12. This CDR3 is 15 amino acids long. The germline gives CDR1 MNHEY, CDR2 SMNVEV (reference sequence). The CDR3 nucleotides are TGTGCCAGCAGTCGACGACAAGGGGGCGGGAATGGCTACACCTTC. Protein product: CASSRRQGGGNGYTF.

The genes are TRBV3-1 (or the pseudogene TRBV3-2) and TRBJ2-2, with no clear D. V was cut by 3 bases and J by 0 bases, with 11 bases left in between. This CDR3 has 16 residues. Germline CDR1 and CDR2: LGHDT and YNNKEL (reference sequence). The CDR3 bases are TGTGCCAGCAGCCATTTAGATCCCCCGAACACCGGGGAGCTGTTTTTT. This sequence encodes CASSHLDPPNTGELFF.